This record covers a single TCR beta chain. Antigen unknown. The CDR3 spans 17 residues. V shed 4 bases and J 0 bases; nucleotides not matched to a gene: 10. Germline lookup yields CDR1 SGHRS and CDR2 YFSETQ. Pooling of second doses given at about 4 or about 12 weeks was done. The sample originates from a study of T cell responses to AZD1222 COVID-19 vaccine. Study-level findings and limits: Donors were chiefly white British, with a greater number of females, and clonal diversity was perhaps underestimated. None of the repertoires were sampled until the peak T cell response had passed. An increase in Spike-specific TCR breadth and depth was observed after two AZD1222 doses.

Clones were sequenced by immunoSEQ multiplex PCR, and TCRdb holds only the in-frame ones, with some missing. This table has roughly 150,000 clones, about nine tenths appearing once. The source was peripheral blood, collected 28 days after the second AZD1222 dose. This TCR came from an adult who received the AZD1222 COVID-19 vaccine. V and J are TRBV5-1 and TRBJ1-3; 7 bases map to TRBD1. In DNA, the CDR3 is TGCGCCAGCAGCCCTACGACAGGGTCCCTCTCTGGAAACACCATATATTTT. Amino acid sequence: CASSPTTGSLSGNTIYF.